This T cell receptor (beta chain) was retrieved from a study of T-cell reconstitution after alpha-beta-depleted transplantation in children. Unique molecular identifiers were incorporated during preparation of the TCRbeta library. TCRdb redid the calling of the PCR reads with MiXCR, one entry per CDR3 protein. The data contain a few hundred thousand distinct CDR3 sequences, 27% of them singletons. Notes on this clonotype: A read error may account for a junction end that differs from germline.

Germline lookup yields CDR1 DFQATT and CDR2 SNEGSKA (reference sequence). The CDR3 totals 12 residues. J is TRBJ2-1 and V is TRBV20-1, with D maybe TRBD2 (6 bases). This receptor was identified in a boy under two years old with Wiskott-Aldrich syndrome, due to receive a stem cell transplant. Here the sequenced sample was PBMCs, taken before TCRalphabeta/CD19-depleted stem cell transplant. The chain's CDR3 is CSAGGSCNEQFF. CDR3 sequence (DNA): TGCAGTGCCGGAGGGTCCTGCAATGAGCAGTTCTTC.